This T cell receptor beta chain is from a study of T-cell memory formation after mild COVID-19. Via MiXCR, TCRdb re-called the 5' RACE reads, giving one row per CDR3 protein. This sample has about 340,000 distinct CDR3 sequences, with under 15% found just once. The specimen sequenced was PBMCs or a T cell subset sorted from them (not recorded which). The origin of this receptor is a man aged 18 to 29 who had mild COVID-19 (a few samples of this study predate the infection). Cell type and time point are not known.

CDR3 in amino acids: CASRPLRPEQYV. For the CDR3, the DNA is TGTGCCAGCAGACCTCTGAGACCCGAGCAGTACGTC. V is TRBV6-5 and J is TRBJ2-7; D remains unclear. Trimming took off 6 bases at V and 6 bases at J, with 12 bases between the two ends. This CDR3 comprises 12 residues. Per the germline V gene, CDR1 is MNHEY and CDR2 is SVGAGI.